Listed below are T cell receptor beta chains from one sample, sequenced in a study of blood T cell repertoires in COVID-19. Libraries were prepared by immunoSEQ multiplex PCR; TCRdb keeps only in-frame clonotypes and omits some of them. The sample has about 330,000 clones, roughly 86% seen once. Sequencing was carried out using peripheral blood. Receptors originate from a man aged 30-40 years with COVID-19, enrolled during active disease. Each CDR3 is given with its conserved first and last residue. D genes are given only for firm matches. Rows give clone size only sometimes, using once, few, many, or a class for an expanded clone.

d_gene	v_gene	abundance	j_gene	CDR3aa	CDR3nt
-	TRBV5-6	-	TRBJ1-5	CASSRRVSNQPQHF	TGTGCCAGCAGCCGACGGGTAAGCAATCAGCCCCAGCATTTT
-	TRBV7-9	-	TRBJ2-3	CASSTDARSTDTQYF	TGTGCCAGCAGCACCGATGCGAGAAGCACAGATACGCAGTATTTT
-	TRBV18	-	TRBJ2-5	CASSPIILQQETQYF	TGTGCCAGCTCACCAATTATCCTACAGCAAGAGACCCAGTACTTC
TRBD1	TRBV9	-	TRBJ1-3	CASSPGQGGSNTIYF	TGTGCCAGCAGCCCCGGACAGGGTGGATCAAACACCATATATTTT
-	TRBV5-5	-	TRBJ1-3	CASSPLDYRATGNTIYF	TGTGCCAGCAGCCCACTAGATTACAGGGCTACTGGAAACACCATATATTTT
-	TRBV30	-	TRBJ1-6	CAWSVGPGKSPLHF	TGTGCCTGGAGTGTAGGTCCCGGGAAGTCACCCCTCCACTTT
-	TRBV24-1	once	TRBJ2-1	CATSDLFRGRNEQFF	TGTGCCACCAGTGATTTATTCAGGGGAAGGAATGAGCAGTTCTTC
-	TRBV7-2	-	TRBJ2-3	CASRVRGTDTQYF	TGTGCCAGCAGGGTCCGGGGCACAGATACGCAGTATTTT
-	TRBV24-1	-	TRBJ2-7	CATSGNSYEQYF	TGTGCCACCAGCGGGAACTCCTACGAGCAGTACTTC
-	TRBV3-1/TRBV3-2	-	TRBJ1-1	CASSQGTENTEAFF	TGTGCCAGCAGCCAAGGGACAGAGAACACTGAAGCTTTCTTT
-	TRBV28	-	TRBJ2-6	CASTWAGYSGANVLTF	TGTGCCAGCACCTGGGCAGGCTACTCTGGGGCCAACGTCCTGACTTTC
-	TRBV27	-	TRBJ2-7	CASSLQAIHYEQYF	TGTGCCAGCAGTTTACAAGCGATCCACTACGAGCAGTACTTC
TRBD1	TRBV18	-	TRBJ1-1	CASSPRTGNTEAFF	TGTGCCAGCTCACCACGGACAGGGAACACTGAAGCTTTCTTT
TRBD1	TRBV6-5	-	TRBJ2-3	CASSYDDRGSTDTQYF	TGTGCCAGCAGTTATGATGACAGGGGGTCTACAGATACGCAGTATTTT
TRBD1	TRBV6-5	-	TRBJ2-7	CASSPGQAPSYEQYF	TGTGCCAGCAGCCCGGGACAGGCTCCTTCCTACGAGCAGTACTTC
-	TRBV6-5	-	TRBJ2-7	CASSYTWSSELYEQYF	TGTGCCAGCAGTTACACTTGGTCTAGCGAGCTCTACGAGCAGTACTTC
TRBD1	TRBV19	-	TRBJ1-5	CASSIRQGNQPQHF	TGTGCCAGTAGTATCAGACAGGGGAATCAGCCCCAGCATTTT
-	TRBV28	-	TRBJ2-7	CASSLGGYEQYF	TGTGCCAGCAGTCTAGGGGGATACGAGCAGTACTTC
TRBD2	TRBV7-2	-	TRBJ2-3	CASSLGTSGADTQYF	TGTGCCAGCAGCTTAGGGACTAGCGGTGCCGATACGCAGTATTTT
TRBD1	TRBV5-5	-	TRBJ2-3	CASSSGQQSLVIHTQYF	TGTGCCAGCAGCTCGGGACAGCAATCCCTCGTCATACATACGCAGTATTTT
TRBD1	TRBV4-1	-	TRBJ1-5	CASSPRDSSNQPQHF	TGCGCCAGCAGCCCCCGGGACAGTAGCAATCAGCCCCAGCATTTT
TRBD1	TRBV19	-	TRBJ1-2	CASSRTGGVYGYTF	TGTGCCAGTAGTAGGACAGGGGGCGTCTATGGCTACACCTTC
TRBD1	TRBV19	few	TRBJ1-6	CASSTAGTVQNSPLHF	TGTGCCAGTAGTACCGCCGGGACAGTGCAGAATTCACCCCTCCACTTT
-	TRBV19	-	TRBJ1-5	CASSMGGFQPQHF	TGTGCCAGTAGTATGGGGGGGTTCCAGCCCCAGCATTTT
-	TRBV19	-	TRBJ2-5	CASSMDSYRPETQYF	TGTGCCAGTAGTATGGATTCGTACAGGCCAGAGACCCAGTACTTC
TRBD2	TRBV4-3	-	TRBJ2-1	CASSPIAGFYNEQFF	TGCGCCAGCAGCCCCATAGCGGGATTCTACAATGAGCAGTTCTTC
-	TRBV7-6	-	TRBJ2-2	CASSLFRNTGELFF	TGTGCCAGCAGCTTATTCAGAAACACCGGGGAGCTGTTTTTT
-	TRBV19	-	TRBJ1-2	CASSELTTFTPRYGYTF	TGTGCCAGTAGTGAACTGACAACTTTTACGCCCCGCTATGGCTACACCTTC
-	TRBV4-3	-	TRBJ1-2	CASSQDAGFNYGYTF	TGCGCCAGCAGCCAAGACGCGGGATTTAACTATGGCTACACCTTC
-	TRBV6-2/TRBV6-3	-	TRBJ2-4	CASSQHPQNQIRTAKNIQYF	TGTGCCAGCAGTCAACACCCTCAAAACCAGATACGAACAGCCAAAAACATTCAGTACTTC
-	TRBV11-2	-	TRBJ1-2	CASSLVAGSNYGYTF	TGTGCCAGCAGCTTAGTGGCGGGGTCAAACTATGGCTACACCTTC
TRBD1	TRBV19	-	TRBJ2-7	CASNSRGQGADEQYF	TGTGCCAGTAATTCCCGTGGGCAGGGGGCGGACGAGCAGTACTTC
-	TRBV11-3	-	TRBJ2-7	CASSVGPPNEQYF	TGTGCCAGCAGCGTTGGGCCCCCCAACGAGCAGTACTTC
TRBD2	TRBV7-9	-	TRBJ2-7	CASTWTSGRMYEQYF	TGTGCCAGTACCTGGACTAGCGGGAGAATGTACGAGCAGTACTTC
-	TRBV9	-	TRBJ2-5	CASSPQGNRVMTQYF	TGTGCCAGCAGCCCCCAGGGAAATAGAGTGATGACCCAGTACTTC
TRBD1	TRBV11-3	-	TRBJ2-1	CASSNRQGWNEQFF	TGTGCCAGCAGCAACCGACAGGGTTGGAATGAGCAGTTCTTC
-	TRBV18	-	TRBJ2-2	CASSPSQENTGELFF	TGTGCCAGCTCACCATCTCAGGAGAACACCGGGGAGCTGTTTTTT
TRBD1	TRBV5-5	-	TRBJ1-2	CASTTSVPGQHYGYTF	TGTGCCAGCACCACTTCTGTTCCGGGACAGCACTATGGCTACACCTTC
TRBD1	TRBV4-3	-	TRBJ2-3	CASSPGTGAADTQYF	TGCGCCAGCAGCCCAGGGACAGGGGCCGCAGATACGCAGTATTTT
-	TRBV7-2	-	TRBJ2-7	CASSLAPFRVAVHSYEQYF	TGTGCCAGCAGCTTAGCCCCCTTTCGGGTAGCGGTCCACTCCTACGAGCAGTACTTC
-	TRBV7-3	-	TRBJ2-2	CASSQGQELFF	TGTGCCAGCAGCCAGGGACAGGAGCTGTTTTTT
TRBD2	TRBV28	-	TRBJ2-7	CASSTTGGSSYEQYF	TGTGCCAGCAGTACAACTGGCGGGAGCTCCTACGAGCAGTACTTC
TRBD1	TRBV7-9	-	TRBJ2-2	CASRDSPSTGELFF	TGTGCCAGCCGGGACAGCCCGAGTACCGGGGAGCTGTTTTTT
-	TRBV18	-	TRBJ2-3	CASSPTGSRTDTQYF	TGTGCCAGCTCACCAACCGGTTCCCGCACAGATACGCAGTATTTT
TRBD1	TRBV28	-	TRBJ2-6	CASSLGTGAGANVLTF	TGTGCCAGCAGTTTGGGTACAGGGGCTGGGGCCAACGTCCTGACTTTC
-	TRBV5-1	-	TRBJ1-1	CASSPGLGQGITEAFF	TGCGCCAGCAGCCCAGGTCTTGGGCAGGGAATCACTGAAGCTTTCTTT
-	TRBV11-2	-	TRBJ2-7	CASSVGYEQYF	TGTGCCAGCAGCGTCGGCTACGAGCAGTACTTC
TRBD2	TRBV9	-	TRBJ2-7	CASSAGTSGGWYEQYF	TGTGCCAGCAGCGCAGGGACTAGCGGGGGGTGGTACGAGCAGTACTTC
-	TRBV19	-	TRBJ2-7	CASSMGGYYEQYF	TGTGCCAGTAGTATGGGAGGATACTACGAGCAGTACTTC
-	TRBV4-3	-	TRBJ2-1	CASSQETDRSEQFF	TGCGCCAGCAGCCAAGAAACAGATAGAAGTGAGCAGTTCTTC
TRBD2	TRBV7-3	-	TRBJ2-1	CASSSMSGGPHNEQFF	TGTGCCAGCAGCTCTATGAGCGGGGGGCCCCACAATGAGCAGTTCTTC
-	TRBV6-1	few	TRBJ1-5	CASSEAPGVASNQPQHF	TGTGCCAGCAGTGAAGCACCAGGGGTTGCGAGCAATCAGCCCCAGCATTTT
-	TRBV14	-	TRBJ2-7	CASSWTASEQYF	TGTGCCAGCAGCTGGACAGCGAGCGAGCAGTACTTC
TRBD1	TRBV10-3	-	TRBJ2-3	CAISESGTGIGTDTQYF	TGTGCCATCAGTGAGTCGGGGACAGGGATAGGAACAGATACGCAGTATTTT
TRBD2	TRBV5-1	-	TRBJ2-1	CASSFGWGGRSNEQFF	TGCGCCAGCAGCTTTGGGTGGGGAGGGCGGAGCAATGAGCAGTTCTTC
-	TRBV19	-	TRBJ2-1	CASTGSAHNEQFF	TGTGCCTCGACTGGTAGCGCCCACAATGAGCAGTTCTTC
TRBD1	TRBV27	-	TRBJ2-7	CASSLRGFYEQYF	TGTGCCAGCAGTCTCAGGGGGTTCTACGAGCAGTACTTC
-	TRBV6-5	-	TRBJ2-7	CASSYSIGQPYEQYF	TGTGCCAGCAGTTACTCAATCGGACAGCCCTACGAGCAGTACTTC